Listed below are T cell receptor beta chains from one sample, sequenced in a study of siplizumab effects on memory and regulatory T cells. Assay: immunoSEQ multiplex PCR; the TCRdb copy retains only in-frame clones and omits some. The sample lists some 97,000 clones; approximately 94% were seen once. Sequenced input: non-Treg CD4+ T cells sorted from blood. All receptors derive from a human donor in good health. Both conserved end residues are part of each CDR3. The order of the fields is J gene, D gene, CDR3 length, clone size, V gene, CDR3 protein, CDR3 DNA. D genes are given only for firm matches. A row's size may be missing; if present it is once, few, many or a size class.

j_gene: TRBJ2-7
d_gene: TRBD2
len: 13
abundance: .
v_gene: TRBV18
CDR3aa: CASSAAGVYEQYF
CDR3nt: TGTGCCAGCTCAGCCGCGGGGGTCTACGAGCAGTACTTC

j_gene: TRBJ2-3
d_gene: TRBD2
len: 16
abundance: .
v_gene: TRBV14
CDR3aa: CASSPEIAGRSDTQYF
CDR3nt: TGTGCCAGCAGCCCCGAGATAGCGGGTCGTTCGGATACGCAGTATTTT

j_gene: TRBJ1-2
d_gene: .
len: 12
abundance: .
v_gene: TRBV19
CDR3aa: CASSIDLGGYTF
CDR3nt: TGTGCCAGTAGTATAGATCTTGGCGGCTACACCTTC

j_gene: TRBJ2-7
d_gene: .
len: 14
abundance: .
v_gene: TRBV5-1
CDR3aa: CASSFSSFTYEQYF
CDR3nt: TGCGCCAGCAGCTTCTCGTCTTTTACCTACGAGCAGTACTTC

j_gene: TRBJ2-2
d_gene: .
len: 16
abundance: .
v_gene: TRBV9
CDR3aa: CASSPRGGGSTGELFF
CDR3nt: TGTGCCAGCAGCCCCCGGGGTGGTGGCAGCACCGGGGAGCTGTTTTTT

j_gene: TRBJ1-2
d_gene: .
len: 14
abundance: .
v_gene: TRBV28
CDR3aa: CASSAFGGPYGYTF
CDR3nt: TGTGCCAGCAGTGCCTTCGGCGGGCCCTATGGCTACACCTTC

j_gene: TRBJ1-2
d_gene: TRBD1
len: 15
abundance: once
v_gene: TRBV6-6
CDR3aa: CASSYGDSKNYGYTF
CDR3nt: TGTGCCAGCAGTTATGGGGACAGCAAAAACTATGGCTACACCTTC

j_gene: TRBJ2-7
d_gene: .
len: 12
abundance: .
v_gene: TRBV9
CDR3aa: CASSVGGDEQYF
CDR3nt: TGTGCCAGCAGCGTAGGTGGCGACGAGCAGTACTTC

j_gene: TRBJ1-1
d_gene: .
len: 16
abundance: .
v_gene: TRBV5-6
CDR3aa: CASSLGTAKRGTEAFF
CDR3nt: TGTGCCAGCAGCTTGGGGACAGCTAAAAGGGGGACTGAAGCTTTCTTT

j_gene: TRBJ2-2
d_gene: TRBD1
len: 14
abundance: .
v_gene: TRBV19
CDR3aa: CASKTTGTAGELFF
CDR3nt: TGTGCCAGTAAAACCACAGGGACAGCCGGGGAGCTGTTTTTT

j_gene: TRBJ2-5
d_gene: TRBD2
len: 13
abundance: .
v_gene: TRBV2
CDR3aa: CASTGGEQETQYF
CDR3nt: TGTGCCAGCACCGGGGGGGAACAAGAGACCCAGTACTTC

j_gene: TRBJ2-5
d_gene: .
len: 12
abundance: .
v_gene: TRBV25-1
CDR3aa: CASSEYLETQYF
CDR3nt: TGTGCCAGCAGTGAATATTTGGAGACCCAGTACTTC

j_gene: TRBJ2-1
d_gene: .
len: 18
abundance: .
v_gene: TRBV1
CDR3aa: CTSSQEAYGRTLVNEQFF
CDR3nt: TGCACCAGCAGCCAAGAGGCGTACGGGAGGACCCTCGTTAATGAGCAGTTCTTC

j_gene: TRBJ2-7
d_gene: .
len: 15
abundance: .
v_gene: TRBV6-6
CDR3aa: CASSTRTAKPYEQYF
CDR3nt: TGTGCCAGCAGCACCAGGACAGCTAAGCCCTACGAGCAGTACTTC

j_gene: TRBJ2-7
d_gene: TRBD2
len: 16
abundance: .
v_gene: TRBV5-1
CDR3aa: CASSLGRTSRSYEQYF
CDR3nt: TGCGCCAGCAGCCTGGGACGGACTAGCCGCTCCTACGAGCAGTACTTC

j_gene: TRBJ2-4
d_gene: TRBD1
len: 14
abundance: once
v_gene: TRBV19
CDR3aa: CASSPSPGGNIQYF
CDR3nt: TGTGCCAGTAGTCCTAGCCCAGGGGGAAACATTCAGTACTTC

j_gene: TRBJ1-1
d_gene: .
len: 14
abundance: .
v_gene: TRBV5-1
CDR3aa: CASTGGPMNTEAFF
CDR3nt: TGCGCCAGCACGGGGGGCCCAATGAACACTGAAGCTTTCTTT

j_gene: TRBJ1-1
d_gene: .
len: 14
abundance: .
v_gene: TRBV28
CDR3aa: CASSEGGVMTEAFF
CDR3nt: TGTGCCAGCAGTGAAGGGGGGGTTATGACTGAAGCTTTCTTT

j_gene: TRBJ2-5
d_gene: .
len: 15
abundance: .
v_gene: TRBV19
CDR3aa: CASSMAGSLQETQYF
CDR3nt: TGTGCCAGTAGTATGGCGGGGTCCCTACAAGAGACCCAGTACTTC

j_gene: TRBJ2-7
d_gene: TRBD1
len: 14
abundance: .
v_gene: TRBV10-2
CDR3aa: CASSKPGQGHEQYF
CDR3nt: TGCGCCAGCAGTAAGCCGGGACAGGGCCACGAGCAGTACTTC

j_gene: TRBJ1-5
d_gene: .
len: 17
abundance: .
v_gene: TRBV19
CDR3aa: CASSFTPGTESNQPQHF
CDR3nt: TGTGCCAGTAGTTTTACCCCAGGGACCGAGAGCAATCAGCCCCAGCATTTT

j_gene: TRBJ2-3
d_gene: .
len: 15
abundance: .
v_gene: TRBV2
CDR3aa: CASSALETSTDTQYF
CDR3nt: TGTGCCAGCAGCGCACTGGAAACTAGCACAGATACGCAGTATTTT

j_gene: TRBJ2-1
d_gene: TRBD2
len: 15
abundance: .
v_gene: TRBV7-9
CDR3aa: CASSLATSGRDVPFF
CDR3nt: TGTGCCAGCAGCTTGGCTACTAGCGGGAGGGATGTGCCGTTCTTC

j_gene: TRBJ1-5
d_gene: .
len: 15
abundance: .
v_gene: TRBV5-8
CDR3aa: CASSLGPARGQPQHF
CDR3nt: TGTGCCAGCAGCTTGGGGCCGGCCAGGGGTCAGCCCCAGCATTTT

j_gene: TRBJ2-7
d_gene: TRBD2
len: 15
abundance: .
v_gene: TRBV5-1
CDR3aa: CASSFSGRSSYEQYF
CDR3nt: TGCGCCAGCAGCTTTAGCGGGAGGTCCTCCTACGAGCAGTACTTC

j_gene: TRBJ2-5
d_gene: .
len: 12
abundance: .
v_gene: TRBV5-6
CDR3aa: CASSVNRETQYF
CDR3nt: TGTGCCAGCAGCGTGAACCGAGAGACCCAGTACTTC

j_gene: TRBJ1-5
d_gene: TRBD1
len: 14
abundance: .
v_gene: TRBV6-1
CDR3aa: CASRDRVFYQPQHF
CDR3nt: TGTGCCAGCAGGGACAGGGTTTTCTATCAGCCCCAGCATTTT

j_gene: TRBJ2-3
d_gene: .
len: 13
abundance: .
v_gene: TRBV7-7
CDR3aa: CASSLDTLDTQYF
CDR3nt: TGTGCTAGCAGCTTAGACACGCTCGATACGCAGTATTTT

j_gene: TRBJ2-1
d_gene: .
len: 15
abundance: .
v_gene: TRBV4-1
CDR3aa: CASSQDQDSSNEQFF
CDR3nt: TGCGCCAGCAGCCAAGATCAGGACTCAAGCAATGAGCAGTTCTTC

j_gene: TRBJ2-7
d_gene: .
len: 13
abundance: .
v_gene: TRBV18
CDR3aa: CASSPPASYEQYF
CDR3nt: TGTGCCAGCTCACCACCGGCTAGCTACGAGCAGTACTTC

j_gene: TRBJ2-7
d_gene: .
len: 11
abundance: once
v_gene: TRBV6-6
CDR3aa: CASRVVDEQYF
CDR3nt: TGTGCCAGCAGAGTAGTAGACGAGCAGTACTTC

j_gene: TRBJ2-5
d_gene: .
len: 17
abundance: .
v_gene: TRBV11-2
CDR3aa: CASSLVNYATARETQYF
CDR3nt: TGTGCCAGCAGCTTAGTTAATTACGCAACCGCGCGGGAGACCCAGTACTTC

j_gene: TRBJ2-3
d_gene: TRBD2
len: 15
abundance: .
v_gene: TRBV27
CDR3aa: CASSSRTSVLDTQYF
CDR3nt: TGTGCCAGCAGTTCTCGGACTAGCGTTCTGGATACGCAGTATTTT

j_gene: TRBJ2-2
d_gene: TRBD2
len: 15
abundance: .
v_gene: TRBV2
CDR3aa: CASTSGRVNTGELFF
CDR3nt: TGTGCCAGCACTAGCGGGAGGGTGAACACCGGGGAGCTGTTTTTT

j_gene: TRBJ1-2
d_gene: TRBD1
len: 15
abundance: .
v_gene: TRBV19
CDR3aa: CASRGQGPANYGYTF
CDR3nt: TGTGCCAGTAGGGGACAGGGCCCAGCTAACTATGGCTACACCTTC

j_gene: TRBJ2-7
d_gene: .
len: 18
abundance: .
v_gene: TRBV7-9
CDR3aa: CASSNRDRGTAGLAKQYF
CDR3nt: TGTGCCAGCAGCAACCGGGACAGGGGAACAGCGGGACTAGCGAAGCAGTACTTC

j_gene: TRBJ1-5
d_gene: .
len: 11
abundance: few
v_gene: TRBV28
CDR3aa: CASSRNQPQHF
CDR3nt: TGTGCCAGCAGCCGCAATCAGCCCCAGCATTTT

j_gene: TRBJ2-7
d_gene: .
len: 15
abundance: .
v_gene: TRBV7-2
CDR3aa: CASSDDSRSSYEQYF
CDR3nt: TGTGCCAGCAGTGACGACAGCAGGAGCTCCTACGAGCAGTACTTC

j_gene: TRBJ1-1
d_gene: .
len: 15
abundance: .
v_gene: TRBV19
CDR3aa: CASSPSRTARHEAFF
CDR3nt: TGTGCCAGTAGTCCCAGCCGGACGGCGAGACACGAAGCTTTCTTT

j_gene: TRBJ2-3
d_gene: TRBD2
len: 15
abundance: .
v_gene: TRBV9
CDR3aa: CASSVERGDTDTQYF
CDR3nt: TGTGCCAGCAGCGTAGAGCGGGGGGATACAGATACGCAGTATTTT

j_gene: TRBJ2-2
d_gene: .
len: 14
abundance: .
v_gene: TRBV5-1
CDR3aa: CASSESGNTGELFF
CDR3nt: TGCGCCAGCAGCGAGAGCGGGAACACCGGGGAGCTGTTTTTT

j_gene: TRBJ2-5
d_gene: .
len: 14
abundance: .
v_gene: TRBV6-5
CDR3aa: CASSPDPPGKTQYF
CDR3nt: TGTGCCAGCAGTCCGGATCCCCCCGGGAAGACCCAGTACTTC

j_gene: TRBJ2-7
d_gene: .
len: 16
abundance: once
v_gene: TRBV5-3
CDR3aa: CARSLPRLQGIHEQYF
CDR3nt: TGTGCCAGAAGCTTACCGCGATTACAGGGTATCCACGAGCAGTACTTC

j_gene: TRBJ2-1
d_gene: TRBD2
len: 16
abundance: .
v_gene: TRBV11-2
CDR3aa: CASSPRLAGAANEQFF
CDR3nt: TGTGCCAGCAGCCCCCGACTAGCGGGAGCTGCCAATGAGCAGTTCTTC

j_gene: TRBJ1-3
d_gene: .
len: 14
abundance: .
v_gene: TRBV6-5
CDR3aa: CASRQTSSGNTIYF
CDR3nt: TGTGCCAGCAGACAGACGAGCTCTGGAAACACCATATATTTT

j_gene: TRBJ2-5
d_gene: .
len: 13
abundance: .
v_gene: TRBV9
CDR3aa: CASSVDDGRTQYF
CDR3nt: TGTGCCAGCAGCGTAGACGACGGGAGGACCCAGTACTTC

j_gene: TRBJ2-3
d_gene: TRBD2
len: 14
abundance: .
v_gene: TRBV27
CDR3aa: CASKGGSSPDTQYF
CDR3nt: TGTGCCAGCAAAGGCGGGAGTTCCCCAGATACGCAGTATTTT

j_gene: TRBJ2-5
d_gene: TRBD1
len: 14
abundance: .
v_gene: TRBV27
CDR3aa: CASSLGTGRETQYF
CDR3nt: TGTGCCAGCAGTCTTGGGACAGGGAGGGAGACCCAGTACTTC

j_gene: TRBJ2-1
d_gene: .
len: 11
abundance: .
v_gene: TRBV29-1
CDR3aa: CSVGTYNEQFF
CDR3nt: TGCAGCGTTGGGACCTACAATGAGCAGTTCTTC

j_gene: TRBJ2-3
d_gene: .
len: 14
abundance: .
v_gene: TRBV4-2
CDR3aa: CASSQGYGADTQYF
CDR3nt: TGTGCCAGCAGCCAAGGGTACGGGGCGGATACGCAGTATTTT

j_gene: TRBJ2-5
d_gene: TRBD2
len: 16
abundance: .
v_gene: TRBV2
CDR3aa: CASKGGLAGGQETQYF
CDR3nt: TGTGCCAGCAAGGGGGGACTAGCGGGAGGGCAAGAGACCCAGTACTTC

j_gene: TRBJ2-5
d_gene: .
len: 15
abundance: .
v_gene: TRBV19
CDR3aa: CASSTLLAYQETQYF
CDR3nt: TGTGCCAGTAGTACTCTCCTAGCGTACCAAGAGACCCAGTACTTC

j_gene: TRBJ1-1
d_gene: TRBD1
len: 15
abundance: .
v_gene: TRBV5-1
CDR3aa: CASSLEGQKNTEAFF
CDR3nt: TGCGCCAGCAGCTTGGAGGGACAGAAGAACACTGAAGCTTTCTTT

j_gene: TRBJ2-1
d_gene: .
len: 14
abundance: .
v_gene: TRBV10-1
CDR3aa: CASSPRKSYNEQFF
CDR3nt: TGCGCCAGCAGCCCTCGCAAATCCTACAATGAGCAGTTCTTC

j_gene: TRBJ1-2
d_gene: TRBD1
len: 18
abundance: .
v_gene: TRBV19
CDR3aa: CASRESGQGISTGGGYTF
CDR3nt: TGTGCCAGTAGGGAGAGTGGACAGGGGATCTCCACCGGAGGAGGCTACACCTTC

j_gene: TRBJ2-7
d_gene: TRBD1
len: 11
abundance: .
v_gene: TRBV7-9
CDR3aa: CASSGQGSQYF
CDR3nt: TGTGCCAGCAGCGGACAGGGATCGCAGTACTTC

j_gene: TRBJ1-2
d_gene: .
len: 13
abundance: .
v_gene: TRBV7-2
CDR3aa: CASSRIPDLGYTF
CDR3nt: TGTGCCAGCAGCCGGATCCCTGATTTAGGCTACACCTTC